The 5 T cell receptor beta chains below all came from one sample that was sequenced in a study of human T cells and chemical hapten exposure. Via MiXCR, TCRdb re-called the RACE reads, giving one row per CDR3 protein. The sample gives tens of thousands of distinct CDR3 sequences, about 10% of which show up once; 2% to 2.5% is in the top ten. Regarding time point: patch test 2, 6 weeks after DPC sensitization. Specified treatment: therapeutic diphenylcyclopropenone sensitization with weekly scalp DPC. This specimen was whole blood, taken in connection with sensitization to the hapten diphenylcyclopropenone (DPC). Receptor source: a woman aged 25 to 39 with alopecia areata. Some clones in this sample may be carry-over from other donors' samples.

In DNA form, the CDR3 reads TGCAGCGTCGGAGGGTATAGAAGGGAGCAGTACTTC. It encodes CSVGGYRREQYF. V and J are TRBV29-1 and TRBJ2-7; tentative D call: TRBD2 (6 bases). V lost 6 bases to trimming and J lost 7 bases, with 16 bases between them. CDR1 and CDR2 (germline): SQVTM, ANQGSEA. The CDR3 loop spans 12 amino acids.

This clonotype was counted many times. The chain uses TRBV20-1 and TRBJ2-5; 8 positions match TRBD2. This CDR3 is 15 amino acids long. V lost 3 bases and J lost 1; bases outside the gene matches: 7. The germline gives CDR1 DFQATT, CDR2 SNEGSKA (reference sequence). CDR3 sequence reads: CSARRAGEPQETQYF. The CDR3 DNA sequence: TGCAGTGCTAGGAGAGCGGGGGAACCCCAAGAGACCCAGTACTTC.

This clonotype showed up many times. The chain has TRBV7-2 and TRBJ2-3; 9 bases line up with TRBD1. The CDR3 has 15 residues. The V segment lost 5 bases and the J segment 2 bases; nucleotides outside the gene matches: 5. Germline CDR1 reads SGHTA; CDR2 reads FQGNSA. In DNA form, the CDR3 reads TGTGCCAGCAGCACGGGACAGGGAGACACAGATACGCAGTATTTT. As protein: CASSTGQGDTDTQYF.

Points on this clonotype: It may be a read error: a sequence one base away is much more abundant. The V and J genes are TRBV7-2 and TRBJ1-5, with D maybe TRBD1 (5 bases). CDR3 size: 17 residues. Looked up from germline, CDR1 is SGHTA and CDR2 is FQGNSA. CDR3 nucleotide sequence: TGTGTCAGCAGCGTCGGGACGAGCTTCCAAGGCAATCAGCCCCAGCATTTT. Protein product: CVSSVGTSFQGNQPQHF.

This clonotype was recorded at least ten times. The CDR3, as DNA: TGCAGTGCTACGTCAGGGGCGGGCACTGAAGCTTTCTTT. This sequence encodes CSATSGAGTEAFF. The gene calls are TRBV20-1 and TRBJ1-1, with D possibly TRBD1 on 6 matching bases. The CDR3 is 13 amino acids. CDR1 and CDR2 from the germline V gene are DFQATT and SNEGSKA (reference sequence). Trimming shortened V by 4 bases and J by 4 bases, and 13 bases separated the two germline ends.